This TCR beta chain appears in the sequencing data of a study of cytomegalovirus exposure and HLA in healthy donors. Study-level background: A previous analysis identified around 120 million unique TCR beta sequences derived from some 200 million T cells. Notes on the study in general: The authors enumerated 150 to 200 TCR beta chains as linked to cytomegalovirus.

In germline, CDR1 is SGHDN, CDR2 FVKESK. This CDR3 is 17 amino acids long. V dropped 2 bases and J dropped 7; count of bases not matched to a gene: 14. About this clone itself: Its specificity is unknown.

Researchers ran the PCR with 60 Vbeta and 13 Jbeta primers. The table came from immunoSEQ multiplex PCR; TCRdb's copy has only in-frame clones and leaves some out. The sample holds hundreds of thousands of clones, 70% seen once. The source of this sequence is a man aged 40-55 years in good health and CMV-seropositive. The source material was PBMCs. The chain links TRBV14 to TRBJ2-4; 7 bases align to TRBD1. The CDR3 nucleotides read TGTGCCAGCAGCCAAACTTATACAGGGGCGCTATCCAACATTCAGTACTTC. Amino acid sequence: CASSQTYTGALSNIQYF. The complete variable domain, with remaining parts taken from reference TRBV14 and TRBJ2-4, reads EAGVTQFPSHSVIEKGQTVTLRCDPISGHDNLYWYRRVMGKEIKFLLHFVKESKQDESGMPNNRFLAERTGGTYSTLKVQPAELEDSGVYFCASSQTYTGALSNIQYFGAGTRLSVL.